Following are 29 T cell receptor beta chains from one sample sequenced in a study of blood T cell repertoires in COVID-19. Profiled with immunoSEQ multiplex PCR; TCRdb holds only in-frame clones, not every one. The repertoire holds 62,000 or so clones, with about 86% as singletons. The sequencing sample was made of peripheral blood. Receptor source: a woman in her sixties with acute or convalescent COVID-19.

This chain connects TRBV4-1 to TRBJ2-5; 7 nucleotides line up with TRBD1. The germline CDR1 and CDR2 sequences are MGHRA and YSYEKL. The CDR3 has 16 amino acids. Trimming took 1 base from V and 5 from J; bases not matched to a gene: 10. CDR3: CASSQARQGGSETQYF. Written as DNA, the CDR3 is TGCGCCAGCAGCCAAGCTAGACAGGGTGGATCGGAGACCCAGTACTTC.

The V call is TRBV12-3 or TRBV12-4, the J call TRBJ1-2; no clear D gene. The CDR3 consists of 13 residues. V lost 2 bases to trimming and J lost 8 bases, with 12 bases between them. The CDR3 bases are TGTGCCAGCAGTTTACTAAGGAGCCAGGGCTACACCTTC. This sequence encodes CASSLLRSQGYTF.

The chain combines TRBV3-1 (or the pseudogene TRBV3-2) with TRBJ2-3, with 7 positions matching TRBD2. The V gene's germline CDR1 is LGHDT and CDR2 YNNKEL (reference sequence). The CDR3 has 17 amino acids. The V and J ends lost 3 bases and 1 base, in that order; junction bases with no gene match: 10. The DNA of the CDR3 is TGTGCCAGCAGCCATGGCTCGGCGGGGGAGGGCACAGATACGCAGTATTTT. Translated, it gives CASSHGSAGEGTDTQYF.

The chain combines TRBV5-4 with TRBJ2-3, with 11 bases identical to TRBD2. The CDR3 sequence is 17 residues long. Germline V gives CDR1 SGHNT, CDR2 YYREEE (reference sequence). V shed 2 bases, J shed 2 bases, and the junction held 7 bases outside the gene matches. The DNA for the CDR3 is TGTGCCAGCAGCTTTAGACTAGCGGGGCGGGCCACAGATACGCAGTATTTT. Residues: CASSFRLAGRATDTQYF. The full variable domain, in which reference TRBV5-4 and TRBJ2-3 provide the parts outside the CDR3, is ETGVTQSPTHLIKTRGQQVTLRCSSQSGHNTVSWYQQALGQGPQFIFQYYREEENGRGNFPPRFSGLQFPNYSSELNVNALELDDSALYLCASSFRLAGRATDTQYFGPGTRLTVL.

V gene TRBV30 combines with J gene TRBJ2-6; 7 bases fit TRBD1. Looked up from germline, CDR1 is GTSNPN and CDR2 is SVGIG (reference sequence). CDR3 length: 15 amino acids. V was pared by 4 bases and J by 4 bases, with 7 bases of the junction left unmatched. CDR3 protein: CAWKTTGQGANVLTF. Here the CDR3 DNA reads TGTGCCTGGAAAACGACAGGGCAAGGGGCCAACGTCCTGACTTTC.

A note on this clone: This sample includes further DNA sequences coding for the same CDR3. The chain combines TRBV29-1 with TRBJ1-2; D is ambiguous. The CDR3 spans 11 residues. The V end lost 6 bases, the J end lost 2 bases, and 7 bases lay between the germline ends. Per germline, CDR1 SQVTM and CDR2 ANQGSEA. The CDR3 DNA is TGCAGCGTCGGGGAAAACTATGGCTACACCTTC. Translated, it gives CSVGENYGYTF.

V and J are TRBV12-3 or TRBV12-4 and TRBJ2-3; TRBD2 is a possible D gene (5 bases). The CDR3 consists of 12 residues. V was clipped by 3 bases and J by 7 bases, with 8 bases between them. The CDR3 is CASSFSGNTQYF. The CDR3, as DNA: TGTGCCAGCAGTTTCTCGGGAAATACGCAGTATTTT.

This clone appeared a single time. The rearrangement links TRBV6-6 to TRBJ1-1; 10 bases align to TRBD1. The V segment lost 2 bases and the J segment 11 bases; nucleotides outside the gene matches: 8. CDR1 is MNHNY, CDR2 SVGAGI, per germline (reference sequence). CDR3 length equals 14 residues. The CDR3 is CASSYLADRGYAFF. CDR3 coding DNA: TGTGCCAGCAGTTACCTGGCGGACAGGGGGTATGCTTTCTTT.

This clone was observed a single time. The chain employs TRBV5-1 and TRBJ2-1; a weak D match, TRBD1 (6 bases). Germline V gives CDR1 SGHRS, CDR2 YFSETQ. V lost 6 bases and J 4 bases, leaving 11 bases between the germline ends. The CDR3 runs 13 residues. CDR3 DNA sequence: TGCGCCAGCATGATGGACAGTTACAATGAGCAGTTCTTC. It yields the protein CASMMDSYNEQFF.

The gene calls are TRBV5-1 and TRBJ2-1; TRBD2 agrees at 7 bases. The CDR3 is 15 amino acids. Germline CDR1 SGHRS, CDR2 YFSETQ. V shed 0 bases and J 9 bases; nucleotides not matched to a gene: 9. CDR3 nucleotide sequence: TGCGCCAGCAGCTTGGGGACTAGTGGGGTCTCTGAGCAGTTCTTC. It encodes CASSLGTSGVSEQFF.

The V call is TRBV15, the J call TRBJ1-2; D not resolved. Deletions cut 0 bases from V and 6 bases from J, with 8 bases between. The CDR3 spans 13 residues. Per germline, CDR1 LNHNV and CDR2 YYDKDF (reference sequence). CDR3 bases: TGTGCCACCAGCAGAGATAGGCGGGATGGCTACACCTTC. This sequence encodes CATSRDRRDGYTF. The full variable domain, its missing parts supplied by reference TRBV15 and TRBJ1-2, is DAMVIQNPRYQVTQFGKPVTLSCSQTLNHNVMYWYQQKSSQAPKLLFHYYDKDFNNEADTPDNFQSRRPNTSFCFLDIRSPGLGDTAMYLCATSRDRRDGYTFGSGTRLTVV.

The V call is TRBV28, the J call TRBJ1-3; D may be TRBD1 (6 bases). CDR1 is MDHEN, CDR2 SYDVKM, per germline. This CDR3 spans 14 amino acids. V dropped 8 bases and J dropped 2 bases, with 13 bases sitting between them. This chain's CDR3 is CASFPGAAGNTIYF. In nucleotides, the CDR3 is TGTGCCAGCTTCCCAGGGGCTGCTGGAAACACCATATATTTT.

In DNA, the CDR3 is TGTGCCAGCAGCTTAGCAATACCAGGACAAGTCAATCAGCCCCAGCATTTT. This sequence encodes CASSLAIPGQVNQPQHF. The genes are TRBV7-2 and TRBJ1-5; D perhaps matches TRBD1 (5 bases). Germline V gene data show CDR1 as SGHTA and CDR2 as FQGNSA. With 0 bases removed from V and 3 bases from J, the gap between germline ends came to 15 bases. The CDR3 extends over 17 amino acids.

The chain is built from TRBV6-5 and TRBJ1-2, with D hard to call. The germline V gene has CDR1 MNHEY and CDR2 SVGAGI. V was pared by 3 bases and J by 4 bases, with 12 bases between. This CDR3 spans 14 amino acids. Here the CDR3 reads CASSYKSARYGYTF. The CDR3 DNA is TGTGCCAGCAGTTATAAGAGCGCCCGCTATGGCTACACCTTC.

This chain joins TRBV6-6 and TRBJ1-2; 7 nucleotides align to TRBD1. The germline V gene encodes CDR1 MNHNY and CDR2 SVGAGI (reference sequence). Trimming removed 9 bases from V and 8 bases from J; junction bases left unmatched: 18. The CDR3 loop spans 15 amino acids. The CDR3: CAREQGQNLSGGYTF. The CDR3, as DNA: TGTGCCAGAGAACAGGGGCAAAATCTTTCTGGCGGCTACACCTTC.

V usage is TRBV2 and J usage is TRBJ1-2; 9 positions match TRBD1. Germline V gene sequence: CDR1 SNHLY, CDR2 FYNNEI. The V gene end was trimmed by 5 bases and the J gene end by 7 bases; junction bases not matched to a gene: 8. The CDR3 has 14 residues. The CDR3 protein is CASSRTGGGGGYTF. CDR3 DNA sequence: TGTGCCAGCAGTCGTACAGGGGGCGGAGGTGGCTACACCTTC.

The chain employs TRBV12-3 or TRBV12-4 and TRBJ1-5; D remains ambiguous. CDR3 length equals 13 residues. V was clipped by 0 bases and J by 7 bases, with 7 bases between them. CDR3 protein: CASSLAGKQPQHF. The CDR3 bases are TGTGCCAGCAGTTTAGCCGGGAAGCAGCCCCAGCATTTT.

CDR3 protein: CASGRQAANTEAFF. The CDR3 nucleotides read TGTGCCAGCGGGCGACAGGCCGCGAACACTGAAGCTTTCTTT. The chain uses TRBV16 and TRBJ1-1; tentative D call: TRBD1 (6 bases). CDR3 length: 14 amino acids. V was trimmed by 8 bases and J by 1 base, leaving 14 bases between them. In germline, CDR1 is KGHSY, CDR2 FQNENV.

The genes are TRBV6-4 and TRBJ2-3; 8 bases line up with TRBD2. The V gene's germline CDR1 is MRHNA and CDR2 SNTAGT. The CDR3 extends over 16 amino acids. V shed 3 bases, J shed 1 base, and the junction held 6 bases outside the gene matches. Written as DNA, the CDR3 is TGTGCCAGCAGTGAATCCGGGACTAGAGGCACAGATACGCAGTATTTT. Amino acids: CASSESGTRGTDTQYF.

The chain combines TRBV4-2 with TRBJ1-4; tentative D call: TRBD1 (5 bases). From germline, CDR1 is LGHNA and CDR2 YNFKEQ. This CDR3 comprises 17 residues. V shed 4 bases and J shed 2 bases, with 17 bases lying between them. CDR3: CASSLRGGGRTNEKLFF. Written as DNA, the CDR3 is TGTGCCAGCAGCCTAAGAGGCGGGGGACGCACTAATGAAAAACTGTTTTTT.

The CDR3 bases are TGTGCCAGCAGTTACGGGAGGACGCGGTACTTC. This gives the protein CASSYGRTRYF. The chain has TRBV6-2 or TRBV6-3 and TRBJ2-7; TRBD2 might be the D (6 bases). Per the germline V gene, CDR1 is MNHEY and CDR2 is SVGEGT. V was trimmed by 2 bases and J by 12 bases, leaving 11 bases between them. CDR3 length equals 11 residues.

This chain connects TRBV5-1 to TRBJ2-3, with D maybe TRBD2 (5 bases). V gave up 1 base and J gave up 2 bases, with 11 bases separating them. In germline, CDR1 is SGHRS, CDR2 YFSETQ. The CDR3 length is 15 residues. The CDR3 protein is CASSLRGFTTDTQYF. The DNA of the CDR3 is TGCGCCAGCAGCTTGCGGGGTTTCACCACAGATACGCAGTATTTT.

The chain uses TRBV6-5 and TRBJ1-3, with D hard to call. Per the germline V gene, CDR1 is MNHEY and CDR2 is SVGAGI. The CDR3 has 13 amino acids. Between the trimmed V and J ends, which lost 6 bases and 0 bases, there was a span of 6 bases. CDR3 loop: CASRASSGNTIYF. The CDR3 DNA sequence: TGTGCCAGCAGGGCCAGCTCTGGAAACACCATATATTTT.

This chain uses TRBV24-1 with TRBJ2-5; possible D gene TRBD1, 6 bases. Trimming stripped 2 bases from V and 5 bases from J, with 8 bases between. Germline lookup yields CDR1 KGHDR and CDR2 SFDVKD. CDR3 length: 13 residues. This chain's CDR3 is CATSDSGVETQYF. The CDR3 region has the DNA TGTGCCACCAGTGATTCAGGGGTTGAGACCCAGTACTTC.

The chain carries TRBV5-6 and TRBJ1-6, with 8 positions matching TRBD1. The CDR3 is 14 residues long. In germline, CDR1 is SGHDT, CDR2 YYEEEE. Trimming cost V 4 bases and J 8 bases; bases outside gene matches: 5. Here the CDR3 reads CASSPTGDHSPLHF. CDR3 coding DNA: TGTGCCAGCAGCCCGACAGGGGACCATTCACCCCTCCACTTT.

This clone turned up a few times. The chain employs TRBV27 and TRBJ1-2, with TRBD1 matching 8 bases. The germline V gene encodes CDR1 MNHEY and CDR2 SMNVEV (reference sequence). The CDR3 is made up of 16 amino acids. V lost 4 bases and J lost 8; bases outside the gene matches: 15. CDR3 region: CASSYRYATQGAGYTF. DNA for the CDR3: TGTGCCAGCAGTTACCGCTATGCTACGCAGGGGGCAGGCTACACCTTC.

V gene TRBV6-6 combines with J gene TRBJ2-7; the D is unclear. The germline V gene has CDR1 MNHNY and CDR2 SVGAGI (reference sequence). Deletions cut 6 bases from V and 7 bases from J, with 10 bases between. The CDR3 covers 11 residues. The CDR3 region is CASSPRREQYF. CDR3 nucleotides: TGTGCCAGCAGCCCACGGAGAGAGCAGTACTTC.

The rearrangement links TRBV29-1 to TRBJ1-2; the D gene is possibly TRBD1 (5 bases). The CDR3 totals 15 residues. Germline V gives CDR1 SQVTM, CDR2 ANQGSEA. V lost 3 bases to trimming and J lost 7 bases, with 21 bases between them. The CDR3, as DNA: TGCAGCGTTGACGGGGGAGGGGTAGTGAGTTCTGGCTACACCTTC. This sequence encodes CSVDGGGVVSSGYTF.

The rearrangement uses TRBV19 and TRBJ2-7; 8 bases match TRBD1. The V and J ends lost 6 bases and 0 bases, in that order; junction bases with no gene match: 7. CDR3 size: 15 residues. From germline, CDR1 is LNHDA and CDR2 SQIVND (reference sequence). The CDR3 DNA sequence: TGTGCCAGTAGCGGTGGACAGGGTGACTCCTACGAGCAGTACTTC. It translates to CASSGGQGDSYEQYF. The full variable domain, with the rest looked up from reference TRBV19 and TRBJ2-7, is DGGITQSPKYLFRKEGQNVTLSCEQNLNHDAMYWYRQDPGQGLRLIYYSQIVNDFQKGDIAEGYSVSREKKESFPLTVTSAQKNPTAFYLCASSGGQGDSYEQYFGPGTRLTVT.